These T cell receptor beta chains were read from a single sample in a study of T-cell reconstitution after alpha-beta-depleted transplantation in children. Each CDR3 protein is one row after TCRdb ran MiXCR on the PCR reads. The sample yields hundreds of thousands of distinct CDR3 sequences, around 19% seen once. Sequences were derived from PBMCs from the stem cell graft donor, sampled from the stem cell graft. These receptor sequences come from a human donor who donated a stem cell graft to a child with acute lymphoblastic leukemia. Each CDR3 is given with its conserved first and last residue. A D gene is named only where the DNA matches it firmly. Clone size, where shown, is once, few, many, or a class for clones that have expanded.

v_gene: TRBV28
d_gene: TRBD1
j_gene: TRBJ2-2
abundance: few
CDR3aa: CASFTGVGGTGELFF
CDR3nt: TGTGCCAGCTTTACAGGGGTGGGCGGCACCGGGGAGCTGTTTTTT

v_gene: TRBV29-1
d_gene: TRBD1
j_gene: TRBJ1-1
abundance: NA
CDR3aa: CSVDPRDSIMNTEAFF
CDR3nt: TGCAGCGTTGACCCCCGGGACAGCATAATGAACACTGAAGCTTTCTTT

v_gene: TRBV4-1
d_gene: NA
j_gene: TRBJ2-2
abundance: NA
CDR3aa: CASFRVSTGELFF
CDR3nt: TGCGCCAGCTTCAGGGTCTCGACCGGGGAGCTGTTTTTT

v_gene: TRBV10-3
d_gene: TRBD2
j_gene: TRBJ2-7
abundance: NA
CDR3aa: CAVAGPDHEQYF
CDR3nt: TGTGCCGTAGCGGGCCCCGATCACGAGCAGTACTTC

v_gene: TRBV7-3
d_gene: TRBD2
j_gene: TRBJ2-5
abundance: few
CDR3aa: CASSLNGGIGETQYF
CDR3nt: TGTGCCAGCAGCTTAAACGGGGGGATAGGAGAGACCCAGTACTTC

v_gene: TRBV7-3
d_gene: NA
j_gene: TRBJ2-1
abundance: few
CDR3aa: CASSELREEQFF
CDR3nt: TGTGCCAGCAGCGAGCTCCGGGAGGAGCAGTTCTTC

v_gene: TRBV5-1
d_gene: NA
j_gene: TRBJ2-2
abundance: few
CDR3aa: CASSLDGAGGELFF
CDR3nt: TGCGCCAGCAGCTTGGACGGAGCCGGCGGGGAGCTGTTTTTT

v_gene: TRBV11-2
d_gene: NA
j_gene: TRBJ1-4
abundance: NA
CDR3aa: CASSLVGGLNEKLFF
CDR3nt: TGTGCCAGCAGCTTAGTAGGGGGACTGAATGAAAAACTGTTTTTT

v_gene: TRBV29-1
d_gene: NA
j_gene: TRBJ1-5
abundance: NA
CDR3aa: CSVSPPGGQPQHF
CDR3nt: TGCAGCGTTTCTCCTCCCGGGGGTCAGCCCCAGCATTTT

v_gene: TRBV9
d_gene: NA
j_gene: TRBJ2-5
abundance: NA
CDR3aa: CASSDEGWETQYF
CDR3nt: TGTGCCAGCAGCGACGAGGGGTGGGAGACCCAGTACTTC

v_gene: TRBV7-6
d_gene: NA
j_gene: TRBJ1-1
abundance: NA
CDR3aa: CASSSGEVTEAFF
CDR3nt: TGTGCCAGCAGCTCTGGAGAGGTTACTGAAGCTTTCTTT

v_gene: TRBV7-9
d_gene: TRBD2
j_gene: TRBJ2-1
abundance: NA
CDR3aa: CASSLFFAGADDEQFF
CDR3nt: TGTGCCAGCAGCTTATTCTTTGCGGGAGCCGACGATGAGCAGTTCTTC

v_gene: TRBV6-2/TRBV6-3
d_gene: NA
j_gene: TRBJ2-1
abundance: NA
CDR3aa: CASSYFPGNEQFF
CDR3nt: TGTGCCAGCAGTTACTTTCCAGGCAATGAGCAGTTCTTC

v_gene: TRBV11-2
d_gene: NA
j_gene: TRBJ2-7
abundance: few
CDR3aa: CASSSLRDPYEQYF
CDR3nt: TGTGCCAGCAGCTCCCTCAGGGACCCCTACGAGCAGTACTTC

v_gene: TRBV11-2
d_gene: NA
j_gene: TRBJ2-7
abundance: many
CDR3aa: CASSLVTGAYEQYF
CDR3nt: TGTGCCAGCAGCTTAGTTACAGGAGCATACGAGCAGTACTTC

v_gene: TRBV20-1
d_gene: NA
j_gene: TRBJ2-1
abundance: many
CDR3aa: CSAQGGPSNEQFF
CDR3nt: TGCAGTGCTCAGGGCGGACCCAGCAATGAGCAGTTCTTC

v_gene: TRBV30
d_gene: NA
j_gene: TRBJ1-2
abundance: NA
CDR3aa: CAWARGSNYGYTF
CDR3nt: TGTGCCTGGGCCCGCGGGTCTAACTATGGCTACACCTTC

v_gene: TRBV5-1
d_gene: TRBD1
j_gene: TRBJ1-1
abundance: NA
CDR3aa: CASSFTGAENTEAFF
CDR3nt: TGCGCCAGCAGTTTCACAGGGGCGGAGAACACTGAAGCTTTCTTT

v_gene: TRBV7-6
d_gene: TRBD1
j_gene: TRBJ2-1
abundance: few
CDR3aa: CASSLETGGFEQFF
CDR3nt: TGTGCCAGCAGCTTGGAGACAGGGGGTTTTGAGCAGTTCTTC

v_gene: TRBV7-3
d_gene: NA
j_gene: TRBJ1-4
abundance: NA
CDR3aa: CASSLIGVRNEKLFF
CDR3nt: TGTGCCAGCAGCTTAATAGGGGTTCGAAATGAAAAACTGTTTTTT

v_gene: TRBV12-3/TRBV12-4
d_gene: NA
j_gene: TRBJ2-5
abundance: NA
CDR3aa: CASSLYGAGAEETQYF
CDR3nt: TGTGCCAGCAGTTTATATGGGGCAGGGGCGGAAGAGACCCAGTACTTC

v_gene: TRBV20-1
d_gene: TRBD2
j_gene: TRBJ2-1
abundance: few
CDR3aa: CSARDGGRASNEQFF
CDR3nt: TGCAGTGCTAGAGATGGCGGGAGGGCCTCGAATGAGCAGTTCTTC

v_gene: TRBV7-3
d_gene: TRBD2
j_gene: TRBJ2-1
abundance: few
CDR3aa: CASSYGRSNEQFF
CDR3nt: TGTGCCAGCAGCTACGGGAGGAGCAATGAGCAGTTCTTC

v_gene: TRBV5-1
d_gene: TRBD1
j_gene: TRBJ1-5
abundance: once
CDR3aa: CASSIGTGTDQPQHF
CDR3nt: TGCGCCAGCAGCATAGGGACAGGGACCGATCAGCCCCAGCATTTT

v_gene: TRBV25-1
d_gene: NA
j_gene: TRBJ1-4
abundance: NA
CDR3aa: CASSESPTRSNEKLFF
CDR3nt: TGTGCCAGCAGTGAATCCCCGACGAGGAGTAATGAAAAACTGTTTTTT

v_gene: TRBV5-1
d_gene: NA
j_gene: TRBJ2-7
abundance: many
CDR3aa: CASSLVAGVRHEQYF
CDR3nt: TGCGCCAGCAGCTTGGTGGCAGGTGTGCGACACGAGCAGTACTTC

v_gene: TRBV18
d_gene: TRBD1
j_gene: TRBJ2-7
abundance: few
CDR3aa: CASSPSAGGLFEQYF
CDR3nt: TGTGCCAGCTCACCCTCCGCAGGGGGCTTGTTCGAGCAGTACTTC

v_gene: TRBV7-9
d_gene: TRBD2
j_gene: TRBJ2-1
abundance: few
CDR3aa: CASSRDYLSHDEQFF
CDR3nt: TGTGCCAGCAGTCGGGACTACCTGAGTCATGATGAGCAGTTCTTC

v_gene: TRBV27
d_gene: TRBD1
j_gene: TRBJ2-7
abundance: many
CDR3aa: CASSIGTAYEQYF
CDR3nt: TGTGCCAGCAGTATCGGGACAGCCTACGAGCAGTACTTC

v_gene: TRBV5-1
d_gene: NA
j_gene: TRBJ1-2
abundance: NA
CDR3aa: CASRLQGVGYTF
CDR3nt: TGCGCCAGCAGGTTACAGGGAGTTGGCTACACCTTC

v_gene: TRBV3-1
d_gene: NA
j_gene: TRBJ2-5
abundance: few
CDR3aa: CASSQDRRGETQYF
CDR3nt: TGTGCCAGCAGCCAAGATAGACGGGGAGAGACCCAGTACTTC

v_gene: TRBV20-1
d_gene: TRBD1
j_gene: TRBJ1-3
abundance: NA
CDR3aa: CSAGQDPTSGNTIYF
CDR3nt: TGCAGTGCTGGACAGGACCCTACCTCTGGAAACACCATATATTTT

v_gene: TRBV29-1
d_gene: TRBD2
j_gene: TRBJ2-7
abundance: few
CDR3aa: CSVNERGYEQYF
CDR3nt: TGCAGCGTTAACGAGCGGGGCTACGAGCAGTACTTC

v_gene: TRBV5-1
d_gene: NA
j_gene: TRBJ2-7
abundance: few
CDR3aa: CASSLGSGHEQYF
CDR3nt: TGCGCCAGCAGCTTGGGGAGCGGGCACGAGCAGTACTTC

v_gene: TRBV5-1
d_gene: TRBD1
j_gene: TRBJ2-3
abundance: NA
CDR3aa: CASTPGQSTDTQYF
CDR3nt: TGCGCCAGCACTCCGGGACAGAGCACAGATACGCAGTATTTT

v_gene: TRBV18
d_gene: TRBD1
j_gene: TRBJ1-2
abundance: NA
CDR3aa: CASSPEQGAINYGYTF
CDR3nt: TGTGCCAGCTCACCAGAACAGGGGGCTATTAACTATGGCTACACCTTC

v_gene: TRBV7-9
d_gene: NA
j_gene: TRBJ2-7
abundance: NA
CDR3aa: CASSPNGVTPYEQYF
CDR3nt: TGTGCCAGCAGCCCTAATGGGGTGACCCCCTACGAGCAGTACTTC

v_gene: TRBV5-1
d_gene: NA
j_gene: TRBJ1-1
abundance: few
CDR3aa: CASSFFDRQNTEAFF
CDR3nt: TGCGCCAGCAGCTTCTTCGACAGGCAGAACACTGAAGCTTTCTTT

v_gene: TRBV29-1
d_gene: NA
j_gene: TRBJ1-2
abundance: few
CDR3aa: CSGGGDYGYTF
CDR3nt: TGCAGCGGCGGGGGGGACTATGGCTACACCTTC

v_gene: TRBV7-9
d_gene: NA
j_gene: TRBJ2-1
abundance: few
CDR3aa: CASSLTGGGPYNEQFF
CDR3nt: TGTGCCAGCAGCTTAACAGGGGGAGGGCCCTACAATGAGCAGTTCTTC

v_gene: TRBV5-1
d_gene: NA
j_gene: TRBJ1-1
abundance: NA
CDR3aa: CASSPLQGKNTEAFF
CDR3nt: TGCGCCAGCAGCCCACTACAGGGAAAGAACACTGAAGCTTTCTTT

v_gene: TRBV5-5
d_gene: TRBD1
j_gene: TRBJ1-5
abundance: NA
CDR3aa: CASSWRDRVSNQPQHF
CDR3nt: TGTGCCAGCAGCTGGAGGGACAGGGTAAGCAATCAGCCCCAGCATTTT

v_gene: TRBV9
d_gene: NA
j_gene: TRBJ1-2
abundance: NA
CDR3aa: CASSGRTPSDYGYTF
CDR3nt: TGTGCCAGCAGCGGGCGGACTCCCTCGGACTATGGCTACACCTTC

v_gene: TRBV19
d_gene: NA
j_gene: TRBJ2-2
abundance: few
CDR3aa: CASCELGNTGELFF
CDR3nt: TGTGCCAGTTGTGAACTAGGGAACACCGGGGAGCTGTTTTTT

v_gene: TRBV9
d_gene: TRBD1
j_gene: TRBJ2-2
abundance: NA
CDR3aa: CASSVVAGGASGELFF
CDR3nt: TGTGCCAGCAGCGTAGTGGCAGGGGGCGCGTCCGGGGAGCTGTTTTTT

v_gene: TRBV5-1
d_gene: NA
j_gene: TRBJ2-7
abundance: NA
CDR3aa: CASSASLVYEQYF
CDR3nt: TGCGCCAGCAGCGCGTCACTAGTCTACGAGCAGTACTTC

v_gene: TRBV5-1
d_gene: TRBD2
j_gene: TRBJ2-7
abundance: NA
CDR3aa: CASRVAGRVHEQYF
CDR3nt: TGCGCCAGCCGCGTAGCGGGAAGGGTCCACGAGCAGTACTTC

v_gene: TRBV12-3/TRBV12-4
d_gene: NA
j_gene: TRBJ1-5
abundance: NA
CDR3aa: CASSSPGSPGNQPQHF
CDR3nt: TGTGCCAGCAGTTCCCCTGGAAGTCCGGGCAATCAGCCCCAGCATTTT

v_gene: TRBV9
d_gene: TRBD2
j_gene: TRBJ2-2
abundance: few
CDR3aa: CASSSRGGWNTGELFF
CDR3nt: TGTGCCAGCAGCTCCCGCGGGGGGTGGAACACCGGGGAGCTGTTTTTT

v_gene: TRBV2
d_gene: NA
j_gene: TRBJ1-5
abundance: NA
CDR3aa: CASSHWGSDQPQHF
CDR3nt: TGTGCCAGCAGTCATTGGGGGTCTGATCAGCCCCAGCATTTT

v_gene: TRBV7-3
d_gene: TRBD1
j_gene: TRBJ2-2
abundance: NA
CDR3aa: CASSVDRGRELFF
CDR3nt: TGTGCCAGCAGCGTAGACAGGGGTAGGGAGCTGTTTTTT